The clone carrying this T cell receptor beta chain turned up a few times. Its antigen remains unknown. CDR3 length: 15 residues. Germline CDR1 SEHNR, CDR2 FQNEAQ (reference sequence). Trimming removed 3 bases at V and 0 bases at J, with 9 bases between. The record originates from a study of CD8+ T cells in alopecia areata. RNA extraction was followed by reverse transcription into cDNA, which acted as the sequencing template. Profiling relied on immunoSEQ multiplex PCR, and the TCRdb table lists in-frame clones only, not all of them. This table holds roughly 99,000 clones, over 80% found once. Notes on the study in general: Scalp specimens additionally yield sequences from normal skin's resident alphabeta T cells.

Treatment meaning: oral pan-JAK inhibitor, 5-10 mg twice daily. Sampling of alopecia areata patients yielded lesional scalp punch biopsies as well as peripheral blood. Sorting from PBMCs produced CD4+ and CD8+ T cells. The source material was CD8+ T cells sorted from blood, sampled at week 24, from a patient treated with tofacitinib. The receptor was isolated from a human donor with alopecia areata. This chain links TRBV7-9 with TRBJ2-1; D gene ambiguous. In nucleotides, the CDR3 is TGTGCCAGCAGCTTGCAACAGAGCTCCTACAATGAGCAGTTCTTC. This gives the protein CASSLQQSSYNEQFF. The whole variable domain, filled in from reference TRBV7-9 and TRBJ2-1, reads DTGVSQNPRHKITKRGQNVTFRCDPISEHNRLYWYRQTLGQGPEFLTYFQNEAQLEKSRLLSDRFSAERPKGSFSTLEIQRTEQGDSAMYLCASSLQQSSYNEQFFGPGTRLTVL.